The rows below give T cell receptor beta chains drawn from one sample of a study of T cells in Graves' hyperthyroidism and ophthalmopathy. TCRdb re-derived calls from the multiplex PCR reads in MiXCR, one entry per CDR3 protein. The repertoire consists of fewer than 650,000 distinct CDR3 sequences, with about 15% occurring once and the leading ten covering 4.5% to 6%. The sample consisted of blood. These receptor sequences come from a woman between 25 and 40 years old with Graves' hyperthyroidism that later progressed to Graves' ophthalmopathy. CDR3s include the opening cysteine and the closing phenylalanine or tryptophan. Each record gives: clone size, J gene, D gene, V gene, CDR3 protein, CDR3 DNA. D genes are given only for firm matches. Where a row states a size, it is once, few, many or the class of an expanded clone; other rows omit it.

.,TRBJ1-1,.,TRBV7-9,CASSLGNSRGRGMNTEAFF,TGTGCCAGCAGCTTGGGGAACTCCCGGGGACGAGGGATGAACACTGAAGCTTTCTTT
once,TRBJ1-5,.,TRBV6-9,CASSYQGNNQPQHF,TGTGCCAGCAGTTATCAGGGAAACAATCAGCCCCAGCATTTT
many,TRBJ2-7,.,TRBV7-9,CASSFRQDEQYF,TGTGCCAGCAGCTTTCGACAAGACGAGCAGTACTTC
many,TRBJ1-1,.,TRBV2,CASPRRSGGTEAFF,TGTGCCAGCCCTCGTCGATCGGGGGGCACTGAAGCTTTCTTT
many,TRBJ2-2,.,TRBV12-3/TRBV12-4,CASTEGTRVELTGELFF,TGTGCCAGCACCGAGGGGACGCGGGTTGAACTTACCGGGGAGCTGTTTTTT
many,TRBJ1-1,.,TRBV20-1,CSARGGQAQNTEAFF,TGCAGTGCTAGAGGGGGGCAGGCCCAGAACACTGAAGCTTTCTTT
many,TRBJ1-1,TRBD1,TRBV20-1,CSARNPGTVNTEAFF,TGCAGTGCTAGAAACCCCGGGACAGTGAACACTGAAGCTTTCTTT
.,TRBJ2-5,.,TRBV5-1,CASSFGDLAQTQYF,TGCGCCAGCAGCTTCGGGGACCTAGCGCAGACCCAGTACTTC
many,TRBJ1-5,TRBD1,TRBV7-8,CASSLGVGGGHQPQHF,TGTGCCAGCAGCTTAGGGGTAGGGGGCGGTCATCAGCCCCAGCATTTT
many,TRBJ2-7,.,TRBV2,CASSGTVTHEQYF,TGTGCCAGCTCCGGGACGGTAACCCACGAGCAGTACTTC
few,TRBJ1-1,.,TRBV18,CASSPQFGVLNTEAFF,TGTGCCAGCTCACCACAATTCGGGGTATTAAACACTGAAGCTTTCTTT
many,TRBJ2-5,.,TRBV5-8,CASTIWTQETQYF,TGTGCCAGCACCATCTGGACGCAAGAGACCCAGTACTTC
.,TRBJ2-7,.,TRBV6-5,CASSYIGRTETYEQYF,TGTGCCAGCAGTTACATAGGCCGAACCGAAACCTACGAGCAGTACTTC
many,TRBJ2-1,.,TRBV29-1,CSVEGVHNEQFF,TGCAGCGTTGAAGGGGTCCACAATGAGCAGTTCTTC
many,TRBJ2-5,.,TRBV18,CASSPGGGQETQYF,TGTGCCAGCTCCCCCGGAGGAGGACAAGAGACCCAGTACTTC
.,TRBJ2-7,.,TRBV9,CASSVGTPRFTYEQYF,TGTGCCAGCAGCGTTGGGACACCCAGGTTTACCTACGAGCAGTACTTC
.,TRBJ1-5,TRBD1,TRBV7-9,CASSLALVQGADQPQHF,TGTGCCAGCAGCTTAGCGCTGGTACAGGGGGCGGATCAGCCCCAGCATTTT
few,TRBJ1-2,.,TRBV6-1,CASSFGGPSDGYTF,TGTGCCAGCAGTTTCGGGGGGCCCTCCGATGGCTACACCTTC
many,TRBJ2-5,.,TRBV15,CATSDQFQETQYF,TGTGCCACCAGCGACCAGTTCCAAGAGACCCAGTACTTC
many,TRBJ2-4,TRBD1,TRBV5-1,CASSPRQGDSKNIQYF,TGCGCCAGCAGCCCGAGACAGGGTGACTCCAAAAACATTCAGTACTTC
few,TRBJ1-1,.,TRBV20-1,CSASDVAGDTEAFF,TGCAGTGCTAGTGACGTGGCGGGGGACACTGAAGCTTTCTTT
many,TRBJ2-1,TRBD1,TRBV11-2,CASSFNPGQGMNEQFF,TGTGCCAGCAGCTTCAATCCGGGACAGGGAATGAATGAGCAGTTCTTC
many,TRBJ2-1,TRBD2,TRBV20-1,CSASRRTSGSLGEQFF,TGCAGTGCTAGCCGCCGGACTAGCGGGAGTCTCGGTGAGCAGTTCTTC
many,TRBJ1-5,TRBD1,TRBV6-2/TRBV6-3,CASSWGQGANQPQHF,TGTGCCAGCAGTTGGGGACAGGGCGCTAATCAGCCCCAGCATTTT
many,TRBJ1-5,.,TRBV3-1,CDKGGDSNQPQHF,TGTGATAAAGGAGGGGATAGCAATCAGCCCCAGCATTTT
many,TRBJ1-2,TRBD1,TRBV28,CASSSGQGIDYGYTF,TGTGCCAGCAGTTCGGGACAGGGGATTGACTATGGCTACACCTTC
.,TRBJ2-6,TRBD1,TRBV6-1,CASSRTGGEANVLTF,TGTGCCAGCAGCAGAACAGGGGGCGAGGCCAACGTCCTGACTTTC
.,TRBJ2-1,.,TRBV4-1,CASSQLPGAVNNEQFF,TGCGCCAGCAGCCAACTCCCGGGGGCAGTAAACAATGAGCAGTTCTTC
.,TRBJ2-6,TRBD1,TRBV12-3/TRBV12-4,CASSPGQGTSGANVLTF,TGTGCCAGTAGTCCGGGACAGGGAACCTCTGGGGCCAACGTCCTGACTTTC
few,TRBJ2-1,TRBD2,TRBV29-1,CSAEVLAAPPNEQFF,TGCAGCGCAGAAGTCCTAGCGGCTCCACCGAATGAGCAGTTCTTC
.,TRBJ1-3,TRBD1,TRBV7-9,CASSGWDSLSSGNTIYF,TGTGCCAGCAGCGGCTGGGACAGCCTATCCTCTGGAAACACCATATATTTT
many,TRBJ2-7,.,TRBV7-2,CASSFSQGTYEQYF,TGTGCCAGCAGCTTTTCCCAGGGAACCTACGAGCAGTACTTC
many,TRBJ2-5,TRBD2,TRBV20-1,CSARRASGNQETQYF,TGCAGTGCCCGACGAGCCAGCGGGAACCAAGAGACCCAGTACTTC
many,TRBJ2-1,TRBD2,TRBV6-1,CASKSGTSGRLEQFF,TGTGCCAGCAAATCCGGGACTAGCGGGAGACTTGAGCAGTTCTTC
many,TRBJ2-3,.,TRBV27,CASTDRQNTQYF,TGTGCCAGCACCGACCGACAAAATACGCAGTATTTT
few,TRBJ2-1,TRBD1,TRBV6-1,CASSAGTGGHEQFF,TGTGCCAGCAGTGCCGGGACAGGGGGCCATGAGCAGTTCTTC
many,TRBJ1-5,.,TRBV2,CASTPESGQTSAQHF,TGTGCCAGCACCCCTGAGAGTGGACAGACCTCAGCCCAGCATTTT
many,TRBJ2-1,.,TRBV7-9,CASSYGRDEQFF,TGTGCCAGCAGCTACGGACGGGATGAGCAGTTCTTC
few,TRBJ1-5,TRBD1,TRBV6-4,CASSKTDRVQPQHF,TGTGCCAGCAGTAAAACGGACAGGGTCCAGCCCCAGCATTTT
many,TRBJ2-4,.,TRBV28,CASTLEKRMGAKNIQYF,TGTGCCAGCACCTTAGAAAAGCGCATGGGAGCCAAAAACATTCAGTACTTC
.,TRBJ2-1,TRBD2,TRBV7-2,CASSLKTSETYNEQFF,TGTGCCAGCAGCCTAAAAACTAGCGAGACCTACAATGAGCAGTTCTTC
many,TRBJ2-7,TRBD1,TRBV11-2,CASSLPGQGRHEQYF,TGTGCCAGCAGTCTGCCGGGACAGGGGCGCCACGAGCAGTACTTC
many,TRBJ1-3,.,TRBV19,CASSTAYSGNTIYF,TGTGCCAGTAGTACAGCTTACTCTGGAAACACCATATATTTT
.,TRBJ2-7,.,TRBV27,CASGARPTPYEQYF,TGTGCCAGCGGGGCAAGACCCACCCCATACGAGCAGTACTTC
many,TRBJ2-2,TRBD2,TRBV11-3,CASSLVLAVNTGELFF,TGTGCCAGCAGCTTAGTACTAGCGGTGAACACCGGGGAGCTGTTTTTT